These T cell receptor beta chains were read from a single sample in a study of blood T cells in healthy people across ages. One entry per CDR3 protein, called by TCRdb with MiXCR from the 5' RACE reads. The data show 2 million or so distinct CDR3 sequences, about 49% seen once. The sequenced sample was blood. Receptors were obtained from a woman in her forties in good health. The CDR3 runs from the conserved cysteine through the conserved F or W. D genes are given only for firm matches. Not every row has a clone size; where given, it reads once, few, many or a size class.

TGCAGTGCTAGAGTCCCCAGCCATGCTAGCACAGATACGCAGTATTTT CSARVPSHASTDTQYF TRBJ2-3 NA NA TRBV20-1
TGTGCCAGTAGCGTAACCGGGACTCTAGCCAAAAACATTCAGTACTTC CASSVTGTLAKNIQYF TRBJ2-4 NA few TRBV7-9
TGTGCCATCAGTGAACGTCAGGATTACGAGCAGTACTTC CAISERQDYEQYF TRBJ2-7 NA few TRBV10-3
TGTGCCAGCAGCTCAGGACGGGACAGGGTGGATCATGAGCAGTTCTTC CASSSGRDRVDHEQFF TRBJ2-1 TRBD1 once TRBV7-9
TGTGCCAGTAGTATAGCGCTTAAAGGGTCGGATACGCAGTATTTT CASSIALKGSDTQYF TRBJ2-3 NA NA TRBV19
TGTGCCAGCAGCGTCATAGCGGGGTTGGCCACAGATACGCAGTATTTT CASSVIAGLATDTQYF TRBJ2-3 TRBD2 NA TRBV7-2
TGTGCCAGCAGCCCGACGGCGGGGGGGCATAAGAATGAGCAGTTCTTC CASSPTAGGHKNEQFF TRBJ2-1 TRBD2 few TRBV7-6
TGTGCCAGCAGTGCCCTGATATTCTATGGCTACACCTTC CASSALIFYGYTF TRBJ1-2 NA NA TRBV2
TGTGCCAGCAGTGTACTGACTAGTAGTGCAGATACGCAGTATTTT CASSVLTSSADTQYF TRBJ2-3 NA NA TRBV6-1
TGTGCCAGCAGCTCCGGGACAGGGGGCGAAGCTGAAGCTTTCTTT CASSSGTGGEAEAFF TRBJ1-1 TRBD1 once TRBV7-2
TGTGCCAGCAGTGCCCGGAGCGGGGGACGTCACAATGAGCAGTTCTTC CASSARSGGRHNEQFF TRBJ2-1 TRBD2 NA TRBV28
TGTGCCAGCGACCCGGACCCCCCCGGGGAGCCCCAGCATTTT CASDPDPPGEPQHF TRBJ1-5 NA NA TRBV2
TGTGCCAGCAGCGAGGACAGGGAGGAAGGCTACACCTTC CASSEDREEGYTF TRBJ1-2 TRBD1 NA TRBV7-9
TGTGCCAGCAACTTAGAGAGCTATGGCTACACCTTC CASNLESYGYTF TRBJ1-2 NA few TRBV7-2
TGTGCCAGCAGCCAAGTTACACTGGGTACGCAGTATTTT CASSQVTLGTQYF TRBJ2-3 NA NA TRBV3-1
TGCCGCGTTGAGGGACCGAGCTACGAGCAGTACTTC CRVEGPSYEQYF TRBJ2-7 NA NA TRBV29-1
TGTGCCACCAAACGGAGCGGGACAGGTTACAATGAGCAGTTCTTC CATKRSGTGYNEQFF TRBJ2-1 NA NA TRBV24-1
TGCGCCAGCAGCCTGAACGACAGACAAGAGACCCAGTACTTC CASSLNDRQETQYF TRBJ2-5 NA NA TRBV4-3
TGTGCCACGCTTAGGACTAGCGGGGGGGCCTTCTGGGAGCAGTACTTC CATLRTSGGAFWEQYF TRBJ2-5 TRBD2 NA TRBV10-3
TGCAGCGTTGAAGCCAGGGGTAGGCGCGATGAGCAGTTCTTC CSVEARGRRDEQFF TRBJ2-1 NA NA TRBV29-1
TGCAGTGCTCGGACTAGCGGGGGGGAAGAGACCCAGTACTTC CSARTSGGEETQYF TRBJ2-5 TRBD2 NA TRBV20-1
TGTGCCAGCAGCAGACAGGGACTAGCGGGGGGATACAATGAGCAGTTCTTC CASSRQGLAGGYNEQFF TRBJ2-1 TRBD2 NA TRBV9
TGTGCCAGCAGCTCCGTTACGTTGAAGGAGCCGGGACAGAACACTGAAGCTTTCTTT CASSSVTLKEPGQNTEAFF TRBJ1-1 NA NA TRBV7-8
TGTGCCAGCAGCTTAACCGAACAAGGGAATGGCTACACCTTC CASSLTEQGNGYTF TRBJ1-2 NA NA TRBV7-3
TGTGCCTGCAGCTTAGGTTATGGAGGGAGGGAAGAGACCCAGTACTTC CACSLGYGGREETQYF TRBJ2-5 TRBD2 NA TRBV7-2
TGTGCCAGTAGTATAAGAAACAGGGAGGGCCAGCCCCAGCATTTT CASSIRNREGQPQHF TRBJ1-5 NA NA TRBV19
TGTGCCAGCAGCCGGACACCGGGACAGGGCTCACCCCTCCACTTT CASSRTPGQGSPLHF TRBJ1-6 TRBD1 NA TRBV4-2
TGTGCCAGCAGTGAAGCCATCACAGGGCAGAGGGCTTTCTTT CASSEAITGQRAFF TRBJ1-1 NA NA TRBV2
TGTGCCAGCAGTTACTCGAAGGGACACGTAAACAATGAGCAGTTCTTC CASSYSKGHVNNEQFF TRBJ2-1 NA NA TRBV6-5
TGTGCTAGGGCCACCTACAATGAGCAGTTCTTC CARATYNEQFF TRBJ2-1 NA NA TRBV2
TGTGCCAGCAGCTTAGTTTCAGGGTTGATCTACGAGCAGTACTTC CASSLVSGLIYEQYF TRBJ2-7 NA once TRBV7-2
TGTGCCAGCAGTTATACGGACAGGGGAGGCGAGACCCAGTACTTC CASSYTDRGGETQYF TRBJ2-5 TRBD1 few TRBV28
TGTGCCAGCAGTTACGTGGGACCTAACTATGGCTACACCTTC CASSYVGPNYGYTF TRBJ1-2 NA NA TRBV6-2/TRBV6-3
TGTGCCAGCAGAGGGTCGGGCACAGATACGCAGTATTTT CASRGSGTDTQYF TRBJ2-3 NA many TRBV12-3/TRBV12-4
TGCAGTACTAGAGATGGGAGGGGCCTGGATGAGCAGTTCTTC CSTRDGRGLDEQFF TRBJ2-1 TRBD2 NA TRBV20-1
TGTGCCAGCAGTTCAGGATGGGGTGAGCAGTTCTTC CASSSGWGEQFF TRBJ2-1 NA once TRBV6-2/TRBV6-3
TGCAGTGCTAGAGATCGGCGCGGAGTTAGCAATCAGCCCCAGCATTTT CSARDRRGVSNQPQHF TRBJ1-5 NA NA TRBV20-1
TGCGCCAGCAGCCGTACACAAGCTGGTGGCTACACCTTC CASSRTQAGGYTF TRBJ1-2 NA NA TRBV5-1
TGTGCCAACAGCCCTGACGATTTAGCCAAAAACATTCAGTACTTC CANSPDDLAKNIQYF TRBJ2-4 NA NA TRBV3-1
TGCGCCAGCACCCGGACTAGCGGGGAGGATACGCAGTATTTT CASTRTSGEDTQYF TRBJ2-3 TRBD2 NA TRBV5-1
TGCGCCAGCAGCCACGGAGCGGGGGACTCCTACGAGCAGTTCTTC CASSHGAGDSYEQFF TRBJ2-1 TRBD2 NA TRBV4-3
TGCGCCAGCAGCCAAAGACCGACAGGGCCAAACTATGGCTACACCTTC CASSQRPTGPNYGYTF TRBJ1-2 TRBD1 few TRBV5-1
TGTGCCAGCAGCTGGACTAGCGGGGGGGCCCTCAATGAGCAGTTCTTC CASSWTSGGALNEQFF TRBJ2-1 TRBD2 NA TRBV7-2
TGCAGCGTTGACAACATAGGGCTGTACTATGGCTACACCTTC CSVDNIGLYYGYTF TRBJ1-2 NA NA TRBV29-1
TGCAGTGCCAACCCCTACGAGCAGTACTTC CSANPYEQYF TRBJ2-7 NA few TRBV20-1
TGTGCCAGCAGTAGTCAGCTAGCGGGGGCCTACAATGAGCAGTTCTTC CASSSQLAGAYNEQFF TRBJ2-1 TRBD2 NA TRBV28
TGTGCCAGCAGTTTCGACAGGGTATCGGGCGAGACCCAGTACTTC CASSFDRVSGETQYF TRBJ2-5 TRBD1 few TRBV28